These 29 T cell receptor beta chains share one sample of origin, sequenced in a study of cytomegalovirus exposure and HLA in healthy donors. PCR involved 60 Vbeta and 13 Jbeta primers. The data were produced by immunoSEQ multiplex PCR, yet TCRdb's version contains in-frame clones alone and is incomplete. The profile shows 200,000 to 250,000 clones, 70% of them singletons. Specimen: PBMCs. The receptors originated from a man aged 40-49 years in good health and CMV-seropositive.

The rearrangement joins TRBV9 to TRBJ1-6; D unresolved. The germline gives CDR1 SGDLS, CDR2 YYNGEE. This CDR3 is 15 amino acids long. Trimming stripped 3 bases from V and 6 bases from J, with 13 bases between. CDR3 sequence (DNA): TGTGCCAGCAGCGAAACGGGGAGTGGTAATTCACCCCTCCACTTT. This gives the protein CASSETGSGNSPLHF. Filled out from reference TRBV9 and TRBJ1-6, the complete variable domain reads DSGVTQTPKHLITATGQRVTLRCSPRSGDLSVYWYQQSLDQGLQFLIQYYNGEERAKGNILERFSAQQFPDLHSELNLSSLELGDSALYFCASSETGSGNSPLHFGNGTRLTVT.

The chain joins TRBV6-6 to TRBJ1-6, with a possible D match to TRBD1 (6 bases). Germline lookup yields CDR1 MNHNY and CDR2 SVGAGI (reference sequence). V gave up 7 bases and J gave up 0 bases, with 13 bases separating them. The CDR3 extends over 16 amino acids. CDR3 bases: TGTGCCAGCACCTACGGACAGAGCTCCTATAATTCACCCCTCCACTTT. This gives the protein CASTYGQSSYNSPLHF.

The J gene is TRBJ2-7, the V gene TRBV2; the match to TRBD1 covers 9 bases. The CDR3 spans 15 residues. CDR1 is SNHLY and CDR2 is FYNNEI in the germline V gene. Unmatched junction bases numbered 9, after V lost 7 bases and J lost 2 bases. The CDR3 DNA sequence: TGTGCCAGCAAAGTCCAGGACAGGGGCCCCTACGAGCAGTACTTC. It translates to CASKVQDRGPYEQYF.

This sequence joins TRBV27 and TRBJ2-3; no clear D gene. The germline CDR1 and CDR2 sequences are MNHEY and SMNVEV (reference sequence). The CDR3 is made up of 15 amino acids. V was cut by 5 bases and J by 2 bases, with 14 bases left in between. This CDR3 is CASSLEQISTDTQYF. The DNA for the CDR3 is TGTGCCAGCAGTCTAGAACAAATTTCCACAGATACGCAGTATTTT.

This clone was seen once. This rearrangement joins TRBV7-9 to TRBJ2-7, with 11 bases matching TRBD1. This CDR3 is 15 amino acids long. The germline V gene has CDR1 SEHNR and CDR2 FQNEAQ (reference sequence). After removal of 6 bases from V and 3 bases from J, the junction contained 7 bases not matched to a gene. CDR3 nucleotide sequence: TGTGCCAGCAGTTACACGGACAGGGGGCTCTACGAGCAGTACTTC. Residues: CASSYTDRGLYEQYF.

The V gene is TRBV7-3, the J gene TRBJ1-1; possibly TRBD1 for D (5 bases). This CDR3 is built from 14 residues. Between the trimmed V and J ends, which lost 2 bases and 3 bases, there was a span of 10 bases. Germline lookup yields CDR1 SGHTA and CDR2 FQGTGA. This chain's CDR3 is CASSLLGGDTEAFF. The CDR3, as DNA: TGTGCCAGCAGCTTATTGGGGGGGGACACTGAAGCTTTCTTT. The whole variable domain, filled in from reference TRBV7-3 and TRBJ1-1, reads GAGVSQTPSNKVTEKGKYVELRCDPISGHTALYWYRQSLGQGPEFLIYFQGTGAADDSGLPNDRFFAVRPEGSVSTLKIQRTERGDSAVYLCASSLLGGDTEAFFGQGTRLTVV.

The V gene is TRBV19, the J gene TRBJ1-1; no clear D. The CDR3 spans 14 residues. V lost 3 bases, J lost 11 bases, and 19 bases lay in between. Germline CDR1 reads LNHDA; CDR2 reads SQIVND (reference sequence). The CDR3 DNA follows: TGTGCCAGTAGTATTGGCGGAGCTGCTCACGCGGCTTTCTTT. This sequence encodes CASSIGGAAHAAFF. Full variable domain (remainder filled in from reference TRBV19 and TRBJ1-1): DGGITQSPKYLFRKEGQNVTLSCEQNLNHDAMYWYRQDPGQGLRLIYYSQIVNDFQKGDIAEGYSVSREKKESFPLTVTSAQKNPTAFYLCASSIGGAAHAAFFGQGTRLTVV.

This clone was seen a few times. The genes are TRBV29-1 and TRBJ2-1; D is perhaps TRBD2 (5 bases). The CDR3 runs to 13 residues. Per the germline V gene, CDR1 is SQVTM and CDR2 is ANQGSEA. V lost 3 bases, J lost 8 bases, and 14 bases lay in between. CDR3 nucleotides: TGCAGCGTTGAGAGGGAAGGGCGGGATGAGCAGTTCTTC. It yields the protein CSVEREGRDEQFF.

The rearrangement uses TRBV5-1 and TRBJ1-1, with D perhaps matching TRBD1 (5 bases). V dropped 1 base and J dropped 4 bases, with 14 bases sitting between them. Germline V CDR1 and CDR2: SGHRS, YFSETQ. The CDR3 sequence is 15 residues long. The CDR3 loop reads CASSLTGTSGTEAFF. CDR3 DNA sequence: TGCGCCAGCAGCTTGACAGGTACCTCGGGCACTGAAGCTTTCTTT.

The gene calls are TRBV19 and TRBJ2-5; D is unclear. This CDR3 comprises 13 residues. V shed 1 base and J shed 1 base, with 4 bases lying between them. Germline V gives CDR1 LNHDA, CDR2 SQIVND (reference sequence). The DNA of the CDR3 is TGTGCCAGTAGTATAGCGGTCCAAGAGACCCAGTACTTC. Amino acid sequence: CASSIAVQETQYF.

The chain is built from TRBV27 and TRBJ2-2; 11 bases are shared with TRBD1. CDR1 is MNHEY and CDR2 is SMNVEV in the germline V gene (reference sequence). This CDR3 has 20 residues. The V segment lost 3 bases and the J segment 2 bases; nucleotides outside the gene matches: 14. As DNA, the CDR3 is TGTGCCAGCAGTTTCTTCGGCTTAGGGGACAGGGGGACTAACACCGGGGAGCTGTTTTTT. Amino acids: CASSFFGLGDRGTNTGELFF.

The chain employs TRBV28 and TRBJ1-5; the D gene is possibly TRBD1 (5 bases). Trimming removed 11 bases at V and 4 bases at J, with 12 bases between. Germline values: CDR1 MDHEN, CDR2 SYDVKM. The CDR3 contains 12 residues. The CDR3 spells CAAQGGNQPQHF. Here the CDR3 DNA reads TGTGCCGCCCAGGGCGGTAATCAGCCCCAGCATTTT.

The V and J genes are TRBV12-5 and TRBJ1-6; 9 positions match TRBD1. This CDR3 contains 17 residues. V shed 3 bases and J 8 bases; nucleotides not matched to a gene: 11. Germline V gives CDR1 LGHNT, CDR2 FRNRAP. In DNA, the CDR3 is TGTGCTAGTGGTTTCGTCCTAGGACAGGGGAAGGATTCACCCCTCCACTTT. Translating gives CASGFVLGQGKDSPLHF.

J is TRBJ2-7 and V is TRBV5-1; TRBD1 agrees at 8 bases. CDR1 and CDR2 from the germline V gene are SGHRS and YFSETQ. With V trimmed by 0 bases and J by 5 bases, 4 bases remained unmatched. The CDR3 totals 14 residues. The CDR3 protein is CASSLAQGENEQYF. The CDR3 DNA sequence: TGCGCCAGCAGCTTGGCACAGGGGGAAAACGAGCAGTACTTC.

This sequence joins TRBV20-1 and TRBJ2-3, with D perhaps matching TRBD2 (7 bases). The CDR3 has 11 residues. The germline CDR1 and CDR2 sequences are DFQATT and SNEGSKA (reference sequence). V shed 2 bases and J shed 15 bases, with 15 bases lying between them. The CDR3 is CSARSQGGGYF. The CDR3 nucleotides are TGCAGTGCTAGATCCCAAGGGGGGGGATATTTT.

The chain combines TRBV5-1 with TRBJ2-7; 9 positions match TRBD1. J was trimmed by 1 base and V by 6 bases; bases with no gene match: 5. The CDR3 consists of 14 residues. Germline CDR1 is SGHRS and CDR2 is YFSETQ. In DNA form, the CDR3 reads TGCGCCAGCACATCACAGGGGGCATCCTACGAGCAGTACTTC. This gives the protein CASTSQGASYEQYF.

This clone has more than one count but fewer than ten. The rearrangement links TRBV7-3 to TRBJ2-2, with 8 bases matching TRBD1. Looked up from germline, CDR1 is SGHTA and CDR2 is FQGTGA. Trimming took 3 bases from V and 2 from J; bases not matched to a gene: 2. The CDR3 extends over 15 amino acids. CDR3 region: CASSFGQGNTGELFF. In nucleotides, the CDR3 is TGTGCCAGCAGCTTTGGACAGGGTAACACCGGGGAGCTGTTTTTT.

The rearrangement uses TRBV28 and TRBJ1-5; no clear D. Per the germline V gene, CDR1 is MDHEN and CDR2 is SYDVKM. The CDR3 runs 14 residues. V lost 4 bases to trimming and J lost 9 bases, with 16 bases between them. In DNA, the CDR3 is TGTGCCAGCAGTTCAACTCGTTTCGAGGCGCCCCAGCATTTT. As protein: CASSSTRFEAPQHF.

The chain joins TRBV15 to TRBJ1-5, with D tentatively TRBD1 (6 bases). From germline, CDR1 is LNHNV and CDR2 YYDKDF (reference sequence). The V gene lost 0 bases and the J gene lost 7 bases, with 16 bases spanning the gap. The CDR3 extends over 16 amino acids. The CDR3 reads CATSRDLDSKGQPQHF. The CDR3 DNA follows: TGTGCCACCAGCAGAGATCTGGACAGCAAGGGGCAGCCCCAGCATTTT.

This chain joins TRBV5-1 and TRBJ1-5; TRBD1 aligns across 9 bases. This CDR3 is built from 16 residues. Germline CDR1 reads SGHRS; CDR2 reads YFSETQ. V lost 1 base to trimming and J lost 6 bases; unmatched junction nucleotides: 8. The CDR3 nucleotides read TGCGCCAGCAGCTTGAGGCCTACAGGGGGCGGTCAGCCCCAGCATTTT. It is translated as CASSLRPTGGGQPQHF.

V gene TRBV28 combines with J gene TRBJ1-4; TRBD1 agrees at 8 bases. Trimming removed 6 bases from V and 11 bases from J; junction bases left unmatched: 17. CDR3 length: 16 amino acids. The germline V gene has CDR1 MDHEN and CDR2 SYDVKM. The CDR3 DNA follows: TGTGCCAGCAGCCTCCAACGGGACAGGCCCGGGGGGAAACTGTTTTTT. Its protein is CASSLQRDRPGGKLFF. Based on the CDR3 plus reference TRBV28 and TRBJ1-4, the full variable domain is DVKVTQSSRYLVKRTGEKVFLECVQDMDHENMFWYRQDPGLGLRLIYFSYDVKMKEKGDIPEGYSVSREKKERFSLILESASTNQTSMYLCASSLQRDRPGGKLFFGSGTQLSVL.

A few counts support this clone. The chain uses TRBV5-1 and TRBJ1-1, with a tentative D call TRBD1 (6 bases). Trimming cost V 0 bases and J 0 bases, with 9 bases left between them. This CDR3 is 15 amino acids long. The germline CDR1 and CDR2 sequences are SGHRS and YFSETQ. The CDR3 is CASSLGTALNTEAFF. CDR3 coding DNA: TGCGCCAGCAGCTTGGGGACAGCCTTGAACACTGAAGCTTTCTTT.

The chain is built from TRBV2 and TRBJ1-4; D not certain. Germline V lookup: CDR1 SNHLY, CDR2 FYNNEI. This CDR3 contains 14 residues. Trimming left V 5 bases short and J 8 bases short, with 15 bases between. The DNA for the CDR3 is TGTGCCAGCAGTCTAAGAGGGTCTGGGGAAAAACTGTTTTTT. Its protein product is CASSLRGSGEKLFF.

The chain combines TRBV5-5 with TRBJ2-2, with D perhaps matching TRBD1 (5 bases). Germline V gene lookup returns CDR1 SGHKS and CDR2 YYEKEE (reference sequence). CDR3 size: 15 residues. The V and J ends lost 0 bases and 2 bases respectively, with 8 bases between them. Here the CDR3 DNA reads TGTGCCAGCAGCTTGGCAAGGGGTAACACCGGGGAGCTGTTTTTT. It encodes CASSLARGNTGELFF.

This clone was observed a handful of times. J is TRBJ2-7 and V is TRBV2; the match to TRBD1 covers 7 bases. Per the germline V gene, CDR1 is SNHLY and CDR2 is FYNNEI. The ends lost 1 base at V and 0 bases at J; junction bases unmatched: 0. The CDR3 is made up of 14 amino acids. CDR3: CASSEGQGSYEQYF. The CDR3 coding sequence is TGTGCCAGCAGTGAAGGACAGGGCTCCTACGAGCAGTACTTC.

This clone has more than one count but fewer than ten. The chain uses TRBV19 and TRBJ1-3, with D unclear. The germline gives CDR1 LNHDA, CDR2 SQIVND (reference sequence). The CDR3 length is 16 residues. Trimming left V 3 bases short and J 2 bases short, with 14 bases between. CDR3 sequence (DNA): TGTGCCAGTAGTATTGGAGGATTCTATCCTGGAAACACCATATATTTT. It specifies CASSIGGFYPGNTIYF. Filled out from reference TRBV19 and TRBJ1-3, the complete variable domain reads DGGITQSPKYLFRKEGQNVTLSCEQNLNHDAMYWYRQDPGQGLRLIYYSQIVNDFQKGDIAEGYSVSREKKESFPLTVTSAQKNPTAFYLCASSIGGFYPGNTIYFGEGSWLTVV.

The chain uses TRBV7-9 and TRBJ2-7; 9 positions match TRBD2. This CDR3 contains 15 residues. Germline loops: CDR1 SEHNR, CDR2 FQNEAQ (reference sequence). Trimming removed 5 bases from V and 3 bases from J; junction bases left unmatched: 8. The DNA for the CDR3 is TGTGCCAGCAGCCATCTAGCGGGGACGAACTACGAGCAGTACTTC. This translates into CASSHLAGTNYEQYF.

V is TRBV9 and J is TRBJ1-2; TRBD1 agrees at 7 bases. Per germline, CDR1 SGDLS and CDR2 YYNGEE. There are 17 residues in the CDR3. V lost 0 bases and J lost 5; bases outside the gene matches: 13. CDR3 residues: CASSVGQRQGEEYGYTF. In DNA, the CDR3 is TGTGCCAGCAGCGTAGGTCAGCGACAGGGTGAGGAATATGGCTACACCTTC.

This chain uses TRBV14 with TRBJ2-1; D is unresolved. CDR3 size: 16 residues. Between the trimmed V and J ends, which lost 1 base and 10 bases, there was a span of 20 bases. Germline V gene data show CDR1 as SGHDN and CDR2 as FVKESK. In nucleotides, the CDR3 is TGTGCCAGCAGCCAAGGATTAGGCAAGGAGAAATGGGAGCAGTTCTTC. Residues: CASSQGLGKEKWEQFF.